One and the same sample provided the 3 T cell receptor beta chains below, sequenced in a study of blood T cell repertoires in COVID-19 (TCRdb year 2020). Library generation was performed with the immunoSEQ multiplex PCR assay. TCRdb limited this immuneACCESS table to in-frame rearrangements with V and J called. A share of clones is missing; checked studies link under half to unresolved V genes, and the rest is unexplained. In all, the sample holds roughly 160,000 clones, and approximately 90% of those were seen once. Under 30% of the sample lies in the top ten. The sequenced sample consisted of peripheral blood. The origin of the receptors is a man aged 55 to 70 with acute or convalescent COVID-19.

V usage is TRBV7-2 and J usage is TRBJ2-3; D is ambiguous. Trimming left V 4 bases short and J 2 bases short, with 4 bases between. Germline values: CDR1 SGHTA, CDR2 FQGNSA. The CDR3 totals 12 residues. CDR3 coding DNA: TGTGCCAGCAGCTCCTTCACAGATACGCAGTATTTT. This gives the protein CASSSFTDTQYF.

This chain connects TRBV3-1 (or the pseudogene TRBV3-2) to TRBJ1-1, with D tentatively TRBD1 (5 bases). The CDR3 has 15 residues. V gave up 4 bases and J gave up 1 base, with 13 bases separating them. CDR1 LGHDT and CDR2 YNNKEL come from the germline V gene (reference sequence). The CDR3 reads CASSPLGGTNTEAFF. As DNA, the CDR3 is TGTGCCAGCAGCCCACTCGGGGGGACGAACACTGAAGCTTTCTTT.

The gene calls are TRBV3-1 (or the pseudogene TRBV3-2) and TRBJ1-3; D uncertain. Germline assignment: CDR1 LGHDT and CDR2 YNNKEL (reference sequence). The CDR3 is 14 amino acids. Trimming took off 4 bases at V and 1 base at J, with 8 bases between the two ends. CDR3: CASSPGASGNTIYF. CDR3 DNA: TGTGCCAGCAGCCCAGGTGCGTCTGGAAACACCATATATTTT.